The 22 T cell receptor beta chains listed next were all sequenced from one sample in a study of cytomegalovirus exposure and HLA in healthy donors. Profiling relied on immunoSEQ multiplex PCR, and the TCRdb table lists in-frame clones only, not all of them. The sample holds 100,000 to 120,000 clones; around 95% are singletons and the top ten take about 0.7%. The sequencing input was PBMCs. Source of these receptors: a woman younger than 30 in good health and CMV-seronegative.

The genes are TRBV6-5 and TRBJ1-5, with TRBD1 as a possible D gene (5 bases). The V and J ends lost 6 bases and 6 bases respectively, with 12 bases between them. The CDR3 spans 13 residues. Looked up from germline, CDR1 is MNHEY and CDR2 is SVGAGI. CDR3 nucleotide sequence: TGTGCCAGCAGCCGACGGAGGGGTCAGCCCCAGCATTTT. Protein product: CASSRRRGQPQHF.

The chain couples TRBV28 to TRBJ2-1; D gene ambiguous. The V gene's germline CDR1 is MDHEN and CDR2 SYDVKM. The CDR3 has 13 residues. V lost 8 bases and J 2 bases, leaving 10 bases between the germline ends. CDR3 protein: CASEETAYNEQFF. The DNA for the CDR3 is TGTGCCAGCGAAGAAACTGCCTACAATGAGCAGTTCTTC.

The V gene is TRBV6-1, the J gene TRBJ2-2, with D possibly matching TRBD1 (5 bases). The germline gives CDR1 MNHNS, CDR2 SASEGT. CDR3 length: 14 residues. The V gene lost 5 bases and the J gene lost 9 bases, with 16 bases spanning the gap. The DNA of the CDR3 is TGTGCCAGCAGTCCCTCCCCAGGGTTCCGGGAGCTGTTTTTT. Translating gives CASSPSPGFRELFF.

The count of this clone is one. The chain employs TRBV27 and TRBJ1-5; 7 nucleotides match TRBD1. The V gene's germline CDR1 is MNHEY and CDR2 SMNVEV (reference sequence). This CDR3 is 14 amino acids long. J was trimmed by 9 bases and V by 6 bases; bases with no gene match: 11. The CDR3 bases are TGTGCCAGCAGGCAGGACAGGCGGGCGTGGCCCCAGCATTTT. Its translation is CASRQDRRAWPQHF.

This clone was seen a single time. The genes are TRBV7-3 and TRBJ2-2; TRBD2 aligns across 8 bases. The CDR3 totals 16 residues. Germline loops: CDR1 SGHTA, CDR2 FQGTGA. Trimming took 5 bases from V and 2 from J; bases not matched to a gene: 7. The CDR3 coding sequence is TGTGCCAGCAGCGCGGGGGGCGCAGTTAACACCGGGGAGCTGTTTTTT. It codes for CASSAGGAVNTGELFF. Supplemented by reference TRBV7-3 and TRBJ2-2, the full variable domain reads GAGVSQTPSNKVTEKGKYVELRCDPISGHTALYWYRQSLGQGPEFLIYFQGTGAADDSGLPNDRFFAVRPEGSVSTLKIQRTERGDSAVYLCASSAGGAVNTGELFFGEGSRLTVL.

The chain recombines TRBV28 with TRBJ1-1; D remains unclear. This CDR3 spans 13 amino acids. Germline-derived CDR1 and CDR2 are MDHEN and SYDVKM. Trimming took off 2 bases at V and 5 bases at J, with 9 bases between the two ends. The CDR3 is CASSLGRETEAFF. DNA for the CDR3: TGTGCCAGCAGTTTAGGGCGGGAGACTGAAGCTTTCTTT.

The V gene is TRBV28, the J gene TRBJ1-3; unclear D gene. Germline CDR1 is MDHEN and CDR2 is SYDVKM. V was cut by 1 base and J by 0 bases, with 7 bases left in between. This CDR3 is built from 15 residues. CDR3 bases: TGTGCCAGCAGTTTATCCGGGTTCTCTGGAAACACCATATATTTT. Translated: CASSLSGFSGNTIYF.

This chain joins TRBV28 and TRBJ1-1, with 8 nucleotides matching TRBD1. CDR3 length: 14 amino acids. Germline CDR1 is MDHEN and CDR2 is SYDVKM. The junction had 8 bases not matched to a gene; V was cut back by 6 bases and J by 5 bases. CDR3 in DNA: TGTGCCAGCAGGGTCAGGGGGCCTCGGACTGAAGCTTTCTTT. Its translation: CASRVRGPRTEAFF.

The chain employs TRBV7-9 and TRBJ1-2, with 7 nucleotides matching TRBD1. CDR1 and CDR2 from the germline V gene are SEHNR and FQNEAQ (reference sequence). The CDR3 covers 12 residues. The J segment lost 6 bases and the V segment lost 4 bases, leaving 2 bases of the junction unmatched. CDR3 sequence (DNA): TGTGCCAGCAGCTATACAGGGGATGGCTACACCTTC. This encodes CASSYTGDGYTF.

The rearrangement uses TRBV28 and TRBJ1-2; D unresolved. The CDR3 runs 13 residues. V was trimmed by 2 bases and J by 7 bases, leaving 11 bases between them. The germline gives CDR1 MDHEN, CDR2 SYDVKM. CDR3 protein: CASSLRLAGGYTF. The CDR3 coding sequence is TGTGCCAGCAGTTTACGCCTGGCTGGTGGCTACACCTTC.

V gene TRBV18 combines with J gene TRBJ2-5; D not certain. This CDR3 spans 12 amino acids. V lost 3 bases, J lost 2 bases, and 4 bases lay in between. Germline CDR1 KGHSH, CDR2 LQKENI. CDR3 region: CASSPGQETQYF. DNA of the CDR3: TGTGCCAGCTCACCCGGGCAAGAGACCCAGTACTTC.

The gene calls are TRBV15 and TRBJ1-5, with 7 bases identical to TRBD1. The CDR3 consists of 17 residues. V shed 3 bases, J shed 3 bases, and the junction held 11 bases outside the gene matches. Germline V gives CDR1 LNHNV, CDR2 YYDKDF (reference sequence). Written as DNA, the CDR3 is TGTGCCACCAGCAGGGGTAGGGGACAGAAAATCAATCAGCCCCAGCATTTT. It specifies CATSRGRGQKINQPQHF.

The sample holds one count of this clone. This CDR3 reads CASSVDSQYSGANVLTF. The CDR3 DNA reads as TGTGCCAGCAGCGTAGACAGCCAATACTCTGGGGCCAACGTCCTGACTTTC. The chain recombines TRBV9 with TRBJ2-6; D is unresolved. The V end lost 0 bases, the J end lost 0 bases, and 10 bases lay between the germline ends. CDR1 is SGDLS, CDR2 YYNGEE, per germline. CDR3 length equals 17 residues.

The V gene is TRBV30, the J gene TRBJ1-1; possible D gene TRBD1, 6 bases. CDR3 length: 14 residues. The germline V and J ends were trimmed by 2 bases and 4 bases, with 14 bases remaining between them. Germline V gene data show CDR1 as GTSNPN and CDR2 as SVGIG (reference sequence). The CDR3 spells CAWSWGAGGTEAFF. CDR3 sequence (DNA): TGTGCCTGGAGTTGGGGGGCGGGGGGCACTGAAGCTTTCTTT.

The chain has TRBV6-1 and TRBJ2-3; D is unclear. The ends were cut back, 2 bases at V and 1 base at J, with 10 bases in the middle. This CDR3 spans 15 amino acids. Germline V lookup: CDR1 MNHNS, CDR2 SASEGT. CDR3 residues: CASSESRLGTDTQYF. The CDR3 DNA follows: TGTGCCAGCAGTGAATCTAGATTAGGCACAGATACGCAGTATTTT.

This chain links TRBV21-1 with TRBJ1-1; TRBD1, the table's D call, lacks a check against the DNA. TRBV21-1 counts as a pseudogene. CDR3 length: 14 residues. In nucleotides, the CDR3 is TGTGCCAGCGTCAATCAGGGCGCTAACACTGAAGCTTTCTTT. This translates into CASVNQGANTEAFF.

V and J are TRBV7-2 and TRBJ2-3, with TRBD2 matching over 11 bases. This CDR3 has 17 residues. V was clipped by 0 bases and J by 2 bases; unmatched bases: 4. The V gene's germline CDR1 is SGHTA and CDR2 FQGNSA. The CDR3: CASSLAPLAGVTDTQYF. The CDR3 bases are TGTGCCAGCAGCTTAGCGCCACTAGCGGGGGTCACAGATACGCAGTATTTT.

The chain links TRBV5-5 to TRBJ1-1, with D possibly matching TRBD1 (6 bases). With 4 bases removed from V and 5 bases from J, the gap between germline ends came to 18 bases. In germline, CDR1 is SGHKS, CDR2 YYEKEE (reference sequence). CDR3 size: 15 residues. The CDR3 sequence is CASSPYGGLTTEAFF. The CDR3 bases are TGTGCCAGCAGCCCCTATGGGGGCTTGACGACTGAAGCTTTCTTT.

The chain has TRBV7-3 and TRBJ2-2, with D maybe TRBD1 (6 bases). The CDR3 is made up of 14 amino acids. V was shortened by 4 bases and J by 4 bases, with 10 bases between the two germline ends. CDR1 is SGHTA and CDR2 is FQGTGA in the germline V gene. CDR3 nucleotides: TGTGCCAGCAGCTCAAGACAGGCCACCGGGGAGCTGTTTTTT. Protein product: CASSSRQATGELFF.

The chain links TRBV4-1 to TRBJ1-6; weak D call: TRBD1 (5 bases). Looked up from germline, CDR1 is MGHRA and CDR2 is YSYEKL. Trimming cost V 1 base and J 9 bases, with 13 bases left between them. CDR3 length: 15 amino acids. CDR3: CASSQGGTGGSPLHF. DNA of the CDR3: TGCGCCAGCAGCCAAGGTGGGACGGGGGGTTCACCCCTCCACTTT.

The gene calls are TRBV2 and TRBJ2-2; D may be TRBD1 (6 bases). The V end was cut by 4 bases, the J end by 7 bases, with 16 bases between. The CDR3 totals 15 residues. Per germline, CDR1 SNHLY and CDR2 FYNNEI. CDR3 sequence (DNA): TGTGCCAGCAGTGGGGGTCAGGGGCTGGTCGGGGAGCTGTTTTTT. Translating gives CASSGGQGLVGELFF.

The chain uses TRBV27 and TRBJ2-5; D may be TRBD1 (6 bases). There are 14 residues in the CDR3. Germline V gene lookup returns CDR1 MNHEY and CDR2 SMNVEV (reference sequence). Between the trimmed V and J ends, which lost 2 bases and 2 bases, there was a span of 9 bases. CDR3 sequence reads: CASSLTGTQETQYF. The DNA of the CDR3 is TGTGCCAGCAGTTTAACAGGGACACAAGAGACCCAGTACTTC.